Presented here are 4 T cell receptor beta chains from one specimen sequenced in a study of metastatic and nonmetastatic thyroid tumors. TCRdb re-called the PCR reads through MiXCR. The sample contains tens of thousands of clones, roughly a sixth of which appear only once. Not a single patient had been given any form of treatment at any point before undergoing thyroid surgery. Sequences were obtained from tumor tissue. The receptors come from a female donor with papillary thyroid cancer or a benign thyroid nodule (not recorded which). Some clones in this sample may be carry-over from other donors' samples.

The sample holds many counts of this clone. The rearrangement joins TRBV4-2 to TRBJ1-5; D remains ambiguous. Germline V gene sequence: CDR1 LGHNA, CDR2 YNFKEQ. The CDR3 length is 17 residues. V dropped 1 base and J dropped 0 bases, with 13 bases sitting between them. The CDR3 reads CASSQGLHIYSNQPQHF. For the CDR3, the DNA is TGTGCCAGCAGCCAAGGGCTTCACATATATAGCAATCAGCCCCAGCATTTT.

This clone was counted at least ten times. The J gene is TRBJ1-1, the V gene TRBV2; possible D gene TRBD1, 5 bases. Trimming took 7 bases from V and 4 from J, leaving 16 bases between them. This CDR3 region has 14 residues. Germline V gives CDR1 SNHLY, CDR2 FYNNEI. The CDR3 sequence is CASTSGGGFTEAFF. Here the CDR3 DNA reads TGTGCCAGCACCTCCGGGGGGGGGTTCACTGAAGCTTTCTTT.

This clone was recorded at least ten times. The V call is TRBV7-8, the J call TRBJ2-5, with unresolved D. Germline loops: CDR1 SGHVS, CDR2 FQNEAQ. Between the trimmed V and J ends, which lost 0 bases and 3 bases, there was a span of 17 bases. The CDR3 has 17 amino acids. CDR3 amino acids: CASSLASLGRGKETQYF. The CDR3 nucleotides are TGTGCCAGCAGCTTAGCGTCCCTCGGCAGAGGTAAAGAGACCCAGTACTTC.

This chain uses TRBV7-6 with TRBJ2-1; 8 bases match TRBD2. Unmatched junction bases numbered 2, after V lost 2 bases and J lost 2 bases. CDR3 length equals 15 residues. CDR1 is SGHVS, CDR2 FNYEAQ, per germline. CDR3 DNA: TGTGCCAGCAGCTTATATAGCGGGGCCTACAATGAGCAGTTCTTC. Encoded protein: CASSLYSGAYNEQFF.